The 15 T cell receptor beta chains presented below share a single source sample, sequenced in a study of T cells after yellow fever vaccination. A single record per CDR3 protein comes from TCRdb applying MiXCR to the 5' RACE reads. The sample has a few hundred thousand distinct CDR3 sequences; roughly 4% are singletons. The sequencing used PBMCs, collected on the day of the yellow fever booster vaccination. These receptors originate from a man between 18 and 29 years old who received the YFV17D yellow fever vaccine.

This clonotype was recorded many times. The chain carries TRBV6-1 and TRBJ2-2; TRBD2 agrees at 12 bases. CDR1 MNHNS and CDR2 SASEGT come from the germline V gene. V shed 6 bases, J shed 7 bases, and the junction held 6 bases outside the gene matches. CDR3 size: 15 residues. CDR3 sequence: CASRPSGGASGELFF. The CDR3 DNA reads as TGTGCCAGCAGGCCTAGCGGGGGGGCCAGCGGGGAGCTGTTTTTT.

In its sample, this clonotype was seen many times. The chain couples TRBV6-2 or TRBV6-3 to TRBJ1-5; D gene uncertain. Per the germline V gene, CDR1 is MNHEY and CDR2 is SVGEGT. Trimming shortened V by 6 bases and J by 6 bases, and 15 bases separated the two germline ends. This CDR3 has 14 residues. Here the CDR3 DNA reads TGTGCCAGCAGAGGCTGGGGAGAGGGTCAGCCCCAGCATTTT. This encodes CASRGWGEGQPQHF.

In DNA, the CDR3 is TGTGCCAGCAGTCACACAGGGAACCCCCCCTACGAGCAGTACGTC. This codes for CASSHTGNPPYEQYV. J is TRBJ2-7 and V is TRBV2; TRBD1 might be the D (6 bases). The CDR3 is 15 residues long. Germline CDR1 is SNHLY and CDR2 is FYNNEI. The ends were cut back, 5 bases at V and 2 bases at J, with 16 bases in the middle.

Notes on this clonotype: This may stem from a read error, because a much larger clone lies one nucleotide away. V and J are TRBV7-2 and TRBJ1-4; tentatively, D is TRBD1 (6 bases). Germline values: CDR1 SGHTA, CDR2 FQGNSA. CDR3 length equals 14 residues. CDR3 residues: CASSRGRKSEKVFF. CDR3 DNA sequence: TGTGCCAGCAGCCGGGGGCGGAAAAGTGAAAAAGTGTTTTTT. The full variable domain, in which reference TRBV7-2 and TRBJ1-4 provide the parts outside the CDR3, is GAGVSQSPSNKVTEKGKDVELRCDPISGHTALYWYRQSLGQGLEFLIYFQGNSAPDKSGLPSDRFSAERTGGSVSTLTIQRTQQEDSAVYLCASSRGRKSEKVFFGSGTQLSVL.

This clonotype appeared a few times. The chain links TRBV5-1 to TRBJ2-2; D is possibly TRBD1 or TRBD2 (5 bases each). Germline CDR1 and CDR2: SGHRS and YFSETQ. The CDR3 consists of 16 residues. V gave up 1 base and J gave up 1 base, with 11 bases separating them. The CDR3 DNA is TGCGCCAGCAGCTTGTTATCGGGACGGAACACCGGGGAGCTGTTTTTT. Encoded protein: CASSLLSGRNTGELFF.

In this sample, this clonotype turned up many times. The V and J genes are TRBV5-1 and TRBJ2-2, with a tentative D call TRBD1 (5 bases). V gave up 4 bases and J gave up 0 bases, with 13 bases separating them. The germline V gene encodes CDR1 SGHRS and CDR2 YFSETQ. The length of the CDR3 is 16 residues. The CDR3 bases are TGCGCCAGCAGCCCCGCCAGGGATTCGAACACCGGGGAGCTGTTTTTT. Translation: CASSPARDSNTGELFF.

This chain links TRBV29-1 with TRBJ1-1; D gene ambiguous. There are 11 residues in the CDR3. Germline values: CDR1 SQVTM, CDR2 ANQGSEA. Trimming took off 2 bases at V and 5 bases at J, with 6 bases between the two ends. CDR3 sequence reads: CSVERETEAFF. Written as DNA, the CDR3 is TGCAGCGTTGAAAGGGAAACTGAAGCTTTCTTT.

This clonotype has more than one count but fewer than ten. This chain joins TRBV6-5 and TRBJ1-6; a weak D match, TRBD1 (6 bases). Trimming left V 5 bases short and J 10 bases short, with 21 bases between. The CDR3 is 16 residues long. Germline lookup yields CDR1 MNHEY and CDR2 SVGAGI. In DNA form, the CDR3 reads TGTGCCAGCAGTCTTGGACAGCCTCTTCTGAACTCACCCCTCCACTTT. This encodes CASSLGQPLLNSPLHF.

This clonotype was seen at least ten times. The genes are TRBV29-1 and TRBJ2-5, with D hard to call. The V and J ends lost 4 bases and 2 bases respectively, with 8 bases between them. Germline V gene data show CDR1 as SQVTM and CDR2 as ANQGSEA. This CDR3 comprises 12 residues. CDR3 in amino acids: CSVGGQQETQYF. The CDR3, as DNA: TGCAGCGTTGGTGGTCAGCAAGAGACCCAGTACTTC.

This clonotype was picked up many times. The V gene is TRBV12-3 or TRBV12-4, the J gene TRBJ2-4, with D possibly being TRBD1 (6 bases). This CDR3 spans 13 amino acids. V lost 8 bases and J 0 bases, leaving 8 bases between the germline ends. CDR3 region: CASRTAAKNIQYF. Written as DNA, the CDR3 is TGTGCCAGCCGGACAGCAGCCAAAAACATTCAGTACTTC.

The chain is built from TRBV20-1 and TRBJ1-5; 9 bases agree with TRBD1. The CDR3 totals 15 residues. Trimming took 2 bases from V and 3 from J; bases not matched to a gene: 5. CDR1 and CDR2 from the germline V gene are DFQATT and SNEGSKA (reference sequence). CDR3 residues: CSARMTGGNNQPQHF. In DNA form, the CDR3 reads TGCAGTGCTAGAATGACAGGGGGGAACAATCAGCCCCAGCATTTT.

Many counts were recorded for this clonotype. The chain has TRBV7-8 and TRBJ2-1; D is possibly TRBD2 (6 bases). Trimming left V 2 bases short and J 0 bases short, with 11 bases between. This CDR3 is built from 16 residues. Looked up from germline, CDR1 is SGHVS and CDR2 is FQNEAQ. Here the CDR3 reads CASSLRDSSSYNEQFF. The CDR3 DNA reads TGTGCCAGCAGCTTAAGGGACTCTAGCTCCTACAATGAGCAGTTCTTC.

CDR3 nucleotides: TGCGCCAGCAGCTTGCGAACGCCGAACACTGAAGCTTTCTTT. Translating it yields CASSLRTPNTEAFF. The chain has TRBV5-1 and TRBJ1-1; D uncertain. This CDR3 has 14 amino acids. V was shortened by 1 base and J by 1 base, with 8 bases between the two germline ends. Germline V gene sequence: CDR1 SGHRS, CDR2 YFSETQ.

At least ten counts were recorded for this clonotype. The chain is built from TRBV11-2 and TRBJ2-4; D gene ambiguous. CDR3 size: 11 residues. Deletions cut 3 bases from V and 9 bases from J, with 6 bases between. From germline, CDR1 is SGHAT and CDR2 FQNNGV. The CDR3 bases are TGTGCCAGCAGCTTTCCGGGCATTCAGTACTTC. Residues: CASSFPGIQYF.

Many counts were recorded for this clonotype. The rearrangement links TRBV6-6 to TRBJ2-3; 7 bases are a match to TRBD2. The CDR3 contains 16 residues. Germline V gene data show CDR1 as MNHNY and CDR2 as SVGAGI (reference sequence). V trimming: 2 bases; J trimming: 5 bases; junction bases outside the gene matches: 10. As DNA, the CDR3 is TGTGCCAGCAGTTACGATGGGAGGGCCCGGGAAGATACGCAGTATTTT. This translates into CASSYDGRAREDTQYF.